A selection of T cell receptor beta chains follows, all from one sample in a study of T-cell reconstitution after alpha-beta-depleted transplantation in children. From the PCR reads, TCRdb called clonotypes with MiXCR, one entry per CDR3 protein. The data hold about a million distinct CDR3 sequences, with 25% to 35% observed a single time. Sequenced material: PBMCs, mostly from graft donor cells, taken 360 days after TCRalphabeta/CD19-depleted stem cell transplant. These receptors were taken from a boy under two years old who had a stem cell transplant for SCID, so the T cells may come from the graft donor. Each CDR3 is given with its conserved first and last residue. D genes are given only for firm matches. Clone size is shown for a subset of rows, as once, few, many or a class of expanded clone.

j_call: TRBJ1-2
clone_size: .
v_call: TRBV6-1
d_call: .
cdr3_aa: CASTNGGAHLNYGYTF
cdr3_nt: TGTGCCAGCACCAACGGGGGGGCCCACCTTAACTATGGCTACACCTTC

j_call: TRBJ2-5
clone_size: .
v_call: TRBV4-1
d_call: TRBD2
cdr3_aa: CASSLRIPGLAGIQETQYF
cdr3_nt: TGCGCCAGCAGCCTTCGTATTCCGGGACTAGCGGGAATTCAAGAGACCCAGTACTTC

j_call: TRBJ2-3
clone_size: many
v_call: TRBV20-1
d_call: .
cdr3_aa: CSARSRVSTDTQYF
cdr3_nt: TGCAGTGCTAGGTCCAGGGTTAGCACAGATACGCAGTATTTT

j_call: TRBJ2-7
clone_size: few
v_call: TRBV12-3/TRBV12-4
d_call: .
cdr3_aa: CASSSQTPHGEYF
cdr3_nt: TGTGCCAGCAGTTCCCAGACACCCCACGGAGAATACTTC

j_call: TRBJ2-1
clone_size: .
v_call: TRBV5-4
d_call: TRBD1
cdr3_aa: CAIHRGGLGNEQFF
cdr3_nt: TGTGCCATCCACCGAGGGGGCCTTGGCAATGAGCAGTTCTTC

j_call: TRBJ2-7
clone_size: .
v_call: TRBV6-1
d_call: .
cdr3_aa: CASSEGDRRAYEQYF
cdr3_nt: TGTGCCAGCAGTGAAGGAGACCGACGAGCCTACGAGCAGTACTTC

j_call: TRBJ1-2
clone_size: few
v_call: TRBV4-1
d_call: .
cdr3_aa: CASSQDRRISYGYTF
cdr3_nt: TGCGCCAGCAGCCAAGATAGGAGGATTTCCTATGGCTACACCTTC

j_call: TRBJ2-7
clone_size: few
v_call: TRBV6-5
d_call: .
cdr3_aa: CASSYGRFYEQYF
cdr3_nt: TGTGCCAGCAGTTACGGACGATTCTACGAGCAGTACTTC

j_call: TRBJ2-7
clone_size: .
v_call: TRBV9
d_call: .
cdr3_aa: CASSPLSRSSYEQYF
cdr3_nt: TGTGCCAGCAGCCCCCTCTCCAGAAGCTCCTACGAGCAGTACTTC

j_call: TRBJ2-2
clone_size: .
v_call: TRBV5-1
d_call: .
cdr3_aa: CASGQFGASTGELFF
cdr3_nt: TGCGCCAGCGGTCAGTTCGGGGCGTCCACCGGGGAGCTGTTTTTT